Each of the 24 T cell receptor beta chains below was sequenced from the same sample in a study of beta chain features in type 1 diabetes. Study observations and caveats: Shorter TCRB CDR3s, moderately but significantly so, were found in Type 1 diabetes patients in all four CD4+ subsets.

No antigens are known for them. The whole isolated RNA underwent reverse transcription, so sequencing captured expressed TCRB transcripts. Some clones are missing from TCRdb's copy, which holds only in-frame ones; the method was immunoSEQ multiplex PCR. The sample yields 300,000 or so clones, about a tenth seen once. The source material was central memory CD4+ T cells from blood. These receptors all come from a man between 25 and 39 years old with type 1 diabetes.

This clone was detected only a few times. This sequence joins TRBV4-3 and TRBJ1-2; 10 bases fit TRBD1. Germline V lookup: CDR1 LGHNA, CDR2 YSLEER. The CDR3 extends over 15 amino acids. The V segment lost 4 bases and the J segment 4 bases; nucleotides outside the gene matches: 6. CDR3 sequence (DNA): TGCGCCAGCAGCCGAGACAGGGGGCAAGCCTATGGCTACACCTTC. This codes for CASSRDRGQAYGYTF.

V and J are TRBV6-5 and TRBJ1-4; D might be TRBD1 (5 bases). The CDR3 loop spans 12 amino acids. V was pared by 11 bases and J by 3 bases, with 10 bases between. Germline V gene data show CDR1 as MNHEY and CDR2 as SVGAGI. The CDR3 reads CAAGRANEKLFF. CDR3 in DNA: TGTGCCGCAGGCAGGGCTAATGAAAAACTGTTTTTT.

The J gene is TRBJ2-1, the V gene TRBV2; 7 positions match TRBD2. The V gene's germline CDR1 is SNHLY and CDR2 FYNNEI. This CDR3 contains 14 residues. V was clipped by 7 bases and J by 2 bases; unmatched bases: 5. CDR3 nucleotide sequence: TGTGCCAGCAAAGAGACTAGCACCTACAATGAGCAGTTCTTC. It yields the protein CASKETSTYNEQFF.

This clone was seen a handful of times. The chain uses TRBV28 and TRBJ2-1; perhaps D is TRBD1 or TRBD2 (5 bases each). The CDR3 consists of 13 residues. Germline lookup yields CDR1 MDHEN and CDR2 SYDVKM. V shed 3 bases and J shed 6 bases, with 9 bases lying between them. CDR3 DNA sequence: TGTGCCAGCAGTTTGCCAGGGACCAATGAGCAGTTCTTC. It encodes CASSLPGTNEQFF. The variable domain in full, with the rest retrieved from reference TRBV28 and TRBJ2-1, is DVKVTQSSRYLVKRTGEKVFLECVQDMDHENMFWYRQDPGLGLRLIYFSYDVKMKEKGDIPEGYSVSREKKERFSLILESASTNQTSMYLCASSLPGTNEQFFGPGTRLTVL.

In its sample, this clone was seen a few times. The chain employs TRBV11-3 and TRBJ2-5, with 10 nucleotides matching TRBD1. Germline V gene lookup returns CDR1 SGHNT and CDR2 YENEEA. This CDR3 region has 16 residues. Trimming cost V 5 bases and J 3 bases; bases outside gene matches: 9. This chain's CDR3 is CASSHGQGVGEETQYF. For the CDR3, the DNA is TGTGCCAGCAGCCATGGACAGGGGGTCGGGGAAGAGACCCAGTACTTC.

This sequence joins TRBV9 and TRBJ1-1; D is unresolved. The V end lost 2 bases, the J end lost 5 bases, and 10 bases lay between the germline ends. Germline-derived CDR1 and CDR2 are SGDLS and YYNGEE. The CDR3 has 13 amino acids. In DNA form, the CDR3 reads TGTGCCAGCAGCGTGCAATCCCGTACTGAAGCTTTCTTT. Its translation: CASSVQSRTEAFF.

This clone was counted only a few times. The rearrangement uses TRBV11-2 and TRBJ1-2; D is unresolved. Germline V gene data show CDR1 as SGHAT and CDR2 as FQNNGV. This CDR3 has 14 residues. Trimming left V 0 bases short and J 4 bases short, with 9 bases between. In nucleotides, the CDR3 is TGTGCCAGCAGCTTAGATCTAAGCGTCTATGGCTACACCTTC. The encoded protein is CASSLDLSVYGYTF.

The chain's CDR3 is CASSTTGAGKNIQYF. DNA for the CDR3: TGTGCCAGTAGTACCACGGGTGCCGGCAAAAACATTCAGTACTTC. The rearrangement joins TRBV19 to TRBJ2-4; D is uncertain. Germline CDR1 is LNHDA and CDR2 is SQIVND (reference sequence). The V and J ends lost 4 bases and 3 bases respectively, with 13 bases between them. CDR3 length: 15 amino acids.

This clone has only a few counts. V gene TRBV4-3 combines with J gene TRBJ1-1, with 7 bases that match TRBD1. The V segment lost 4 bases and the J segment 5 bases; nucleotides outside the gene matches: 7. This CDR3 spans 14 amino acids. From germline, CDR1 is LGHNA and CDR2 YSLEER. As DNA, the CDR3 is TGCGCCAGCAGCCGGACAGGAGGAGATACTGAAGCTTTCTTT. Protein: CASSRTGGDTEAFF.

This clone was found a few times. The CDR3 spells CASSLEVTEAFF. The CDR3 nucleotides read TGTGCCAGCAGTTTAGAGGTTACTGAAGCTTTCTTT. The V and J genes are TRBV28 and TRBJ1-1, with unresolved D. The CDR3 runs to 12 residues. Germline V gives CDR1 MDHEN, CDR2 SYDVKM. Trimming removed 2 bases at V and 5 bases at J, with 6 bases between.

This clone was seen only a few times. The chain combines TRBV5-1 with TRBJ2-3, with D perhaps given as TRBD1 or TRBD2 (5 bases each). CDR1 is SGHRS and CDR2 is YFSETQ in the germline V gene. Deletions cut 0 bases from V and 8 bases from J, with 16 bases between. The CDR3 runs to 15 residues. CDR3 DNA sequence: TGCGCCAGCAGCTTGGAGGTGGGACGGGTCGGTACGCAGTATTTT. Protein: CASSLEVGRVGTQYF.

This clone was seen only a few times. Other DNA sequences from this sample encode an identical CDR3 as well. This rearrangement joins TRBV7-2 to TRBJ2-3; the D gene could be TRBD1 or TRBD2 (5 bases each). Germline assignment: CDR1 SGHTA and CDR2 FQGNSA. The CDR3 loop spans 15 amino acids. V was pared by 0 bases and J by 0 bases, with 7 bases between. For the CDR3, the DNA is TGTGCCAGCAGCTTAGCTTGGGGGAGCACAGATACGCAGTATTTT. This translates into CASSLAWGSTDTQYF.

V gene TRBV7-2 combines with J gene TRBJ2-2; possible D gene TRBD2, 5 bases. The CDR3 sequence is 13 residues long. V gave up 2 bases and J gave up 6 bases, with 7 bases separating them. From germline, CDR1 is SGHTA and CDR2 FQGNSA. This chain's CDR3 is CASSLRRAGELFF. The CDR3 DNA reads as TGTGCCAGCAGCTTACGGCGGGCCGGGGAGCTGTTTTTT.

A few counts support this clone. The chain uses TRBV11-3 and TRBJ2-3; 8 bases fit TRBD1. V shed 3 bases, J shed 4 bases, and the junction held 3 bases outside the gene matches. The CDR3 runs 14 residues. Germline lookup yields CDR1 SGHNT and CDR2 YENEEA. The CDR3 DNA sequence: TGTGCCAGCAGCTTCCCGGGACAGGCAGATACGCAGTATTTT. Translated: CASSFPGQADTQYF.

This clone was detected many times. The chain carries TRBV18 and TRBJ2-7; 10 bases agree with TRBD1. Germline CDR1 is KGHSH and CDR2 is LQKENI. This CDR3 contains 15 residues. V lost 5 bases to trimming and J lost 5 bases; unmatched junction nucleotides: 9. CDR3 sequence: CASSVATGGGDEQYF. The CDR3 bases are TGTGCCAGCTCAGTCGCGACAGGGGGCGGCGACGAGCAGTACTTC.

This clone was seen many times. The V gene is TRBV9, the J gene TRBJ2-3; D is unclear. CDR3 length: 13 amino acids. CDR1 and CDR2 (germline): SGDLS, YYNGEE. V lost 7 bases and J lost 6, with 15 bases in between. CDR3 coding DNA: TGTGCCAGCGCCACCGGCTTTGCGGATACGCAGTATTTT. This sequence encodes CASATGFADTQYF. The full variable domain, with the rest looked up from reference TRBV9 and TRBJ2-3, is DSGVTQTPKHLITATGQRVTLRCSPRSGDLSVYWYQQSLDQGLQFLIQYYNGEERAKGNILERFSAQQFPDLHSELNLSSLELGDSALYFCASATGFADTQYFGPGTRLTVL.

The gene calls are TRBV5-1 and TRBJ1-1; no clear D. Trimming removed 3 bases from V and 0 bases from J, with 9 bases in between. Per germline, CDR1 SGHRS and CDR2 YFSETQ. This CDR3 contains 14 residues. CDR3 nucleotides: TGCGCCAGCAGCTCCCGGGGAGTGAACACTGAAGCTTTCTTT. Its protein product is CASSSRGVNTEAFF.

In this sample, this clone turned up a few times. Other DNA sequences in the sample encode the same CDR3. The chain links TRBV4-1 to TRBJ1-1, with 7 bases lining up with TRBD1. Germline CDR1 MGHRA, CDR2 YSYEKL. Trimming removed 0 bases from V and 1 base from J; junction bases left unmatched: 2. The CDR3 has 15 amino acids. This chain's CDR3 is CASSQDQGGNTEAFF. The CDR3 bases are TGCGCCAGCAGCCAAGATCAGGGGGGGAACACTGAAGCTTTCTTT.

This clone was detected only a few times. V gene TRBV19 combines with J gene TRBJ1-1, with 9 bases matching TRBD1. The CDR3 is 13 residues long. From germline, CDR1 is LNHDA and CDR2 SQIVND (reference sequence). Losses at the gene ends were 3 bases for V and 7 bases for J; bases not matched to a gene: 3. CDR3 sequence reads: CASSIRDRDEAFF. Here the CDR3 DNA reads TGTGCCAGTAGTATCAGGGACAGGGATGAAGCTTTCTTT. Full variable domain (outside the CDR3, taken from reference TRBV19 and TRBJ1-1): DGGITQSPKYLFRKEGQNVTLSCEQNLNHDAMYWYRQDPGQGLRLIYYSQIVNDFQKGDIAEGYSVSREKKESFPLTVTSAQKNPTAFYLCASSIRDRDEAFFGQGTRLTVV.

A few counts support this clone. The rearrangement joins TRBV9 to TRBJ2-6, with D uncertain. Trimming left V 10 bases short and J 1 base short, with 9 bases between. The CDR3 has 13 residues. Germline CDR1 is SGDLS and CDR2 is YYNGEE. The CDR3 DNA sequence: TGTGCCGCTGGGATTTCTGGGGCCAACGTCCTGACTTTC. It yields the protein CAAGISGANVLTF.

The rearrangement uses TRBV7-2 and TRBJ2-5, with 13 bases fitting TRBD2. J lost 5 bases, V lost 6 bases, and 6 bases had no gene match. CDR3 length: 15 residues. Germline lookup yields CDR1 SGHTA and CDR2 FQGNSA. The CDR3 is CASSGPGLAGETQYF. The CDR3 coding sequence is TGTGCCAGCAGTGGTCCGGGACTAGCGGGGGAGACCCAGTACTTC.

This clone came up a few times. In DNA form, the CDR3 reads TGTGCCAGCAGCCCCCCACTAGCGGGGGGCTGGGCCTACGAGCAGTACTTC. It specifies CASSPPLAGGWAYEQYF. The chain uses TRBV28 and TRBJ2-7, with 12 positions matching TRBD2. CDR3 size: 17 residues. Germline V gives CDR1 MDHEN, CDR2 SYDVKM. Germline trimming cut 6 bases from V and 2 bases from J; bases unmatched to any gene: 11.

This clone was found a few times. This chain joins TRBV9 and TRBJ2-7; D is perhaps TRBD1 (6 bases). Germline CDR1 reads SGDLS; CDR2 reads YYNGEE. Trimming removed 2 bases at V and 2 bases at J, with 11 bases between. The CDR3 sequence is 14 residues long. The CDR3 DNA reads TGTGCCAGCAGCGTTACGACAGGTACCTACGAGCAGTACTTC. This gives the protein CASSVTTGTYEQYF.

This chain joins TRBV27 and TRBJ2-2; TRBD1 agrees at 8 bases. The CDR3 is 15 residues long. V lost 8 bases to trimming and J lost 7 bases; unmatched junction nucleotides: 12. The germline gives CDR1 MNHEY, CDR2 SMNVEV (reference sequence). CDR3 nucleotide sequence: TGTGCCAGCGGACGTTGGACAGGGCTGGTCGGGGAGCTGTTTTTT. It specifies CASGRWTGLVGELFF.